This T cell receptor beta chain was retrieved from a study of T cells in Graves' hyperthyroidism and ophthalmopathy. Study-wide points: Ophthalmopathy could be told apart from stable hyperthyroidism with a 13 V-J model. Expanded thyroid clonotypes (above 0.001) were mostly also found in blood.

The CDR3 is 14 amino acids. CDR1 is SGHTA and CDR2 is FQGNSA in the germline V gene. The V gene lost 4 bases and the J gene lost 6 bases, with 12 bases spanning the gap. Patients were excluded because of uncontrolled infection, other autoimmune disease, pregnancy or lactation. From RNA transcripts, TCR beta CDR3 regions were amplified. Initially, a first-round RT-PCR of the TCR CDR3 employed the HTBI primer set. TCRdb reprocessed the multiplex PCR reads with MiXCR, giving one entry per CDR3 protein. This sample yields roughly 500,000 distinct CDR3 sequences, of which under 60% are seen a single time; roughly 20% belongs to the top ten. Turning to this clonotype: The antigen is not known. A much bigger clone sits one base away, suggesting this may be a read error.

The source material was peripheral blood or thyroid tissue (not recorded which). The gene calls are TRBV7-2 and TRBJ1-4; D ambiguous. This sequence was found in an adult woman with Graves' disease, either hyperthyroidism or ophthalmopathy (not recorded which). The CDR3 reads CASSSHRLYEKLFF. The CDR3 nucleotides read TGTGCCAGCAGCTCCCACCGTTTATATGAAAAACTGTTTTTT.